One and the same sample provided the 8 T cell receptor beta chains below, sequenced in a study of T cell repertoires in cytomegalovirus infection. TCRdb reprocessed the reads via MiXCR and lists one record per CDR3 protein. The data contain 500,000 or so distinct CDR3 sequences, approximately 15% of them singletons. Specimen: CD8+ T cells from PBMCs. These TCRs come from a human donor in good health (CMV status not recorded). Some clones in this sample may be carry-over from other donors' samples.

This clonotype is a singleton in its sample. The chain is built from TRBV6-6 and TRBJ2-5; TRBD1 or TRBD2 may be the D gene (5 bases each). V gave up 6 bases and J gave up 6 bases, with 20 bases separating them. The length of the CDR3 is 15 residues. Germline CDR1 reads MNHNY; CDR2 reads SVGAGI (reference sequence). The CDR3 here is CASSSTRSGLQTQYF. CDR3 nucleotide sequence: TGTGCCAGCAGCTCTACTAGATCGGGGCTGCAGACCCAGTACTTC.

This clonotype was counted many times. The gene calls are TRBV11-1 and TRBJ1-2, with a possible D match to TRBD1 (5 bases). V gave up 8 bases and J gave up 3 bases, with 7 bases separating them. The CDR3 covers 11 residues. CDR1 is SGHAT, CDR2 FQDESV, per germline (reference sequence). CDR3 bases: TGTGCCAGCGGACACCACTATGGCTACACCTTC. Translation gives CASGHHYGYTF.

There are many counts of this clonotype. The genes are TRBV6-1 and TRBJ1-5; 7 positions agree with TRBD1. CDR1 MNHNS and CDR2 SASEGT come from the germline V gene. The V gene end was trimmed by 9 bases and the J gene end by 4 bases; junction bases not matched to a gene: 12. The CDR3 has 15 residues. CDR3 nucleotide sequence: TGTGCCAGTCGGACCGGGACAGAAAATAATCAGCCCCAGCATTTT. Translation: CASRTGTENNQPQHF.

This chain uses TRBV27 with TRBJ2-1, with TRBD2 matching over 10 bases. Trimming took 5 bases from V and 6 from J; bases not matched to a gene: 7. Germline lookup yields CDR1 MNHEY and CDR2 SMNVEV (reference sequence). This CDR3 contains 15 residues. In nucleotides, the CDR3 is TGTGCCAGCAGTGTCGGTAGCGGGGGGTTCAATGAGCAGTTCTTC. Its translation: CASSVGSGGFNEQFF.

This clonotype was observed many times. The CDR3 spells CASSAPGTGGSAQHF. Here the CDR3 DNA reads TGTGCCAGCAGCGCCCCCGGGACAGGGGGCTCAGCCCAGCATTTT. The chain couples TRBV7-9 to TRBJ1-5; TRBD1 matches at 12 bases. Per the germline V gene, CDR1 is SEHNR and CDR2 is FQNEAQ (reference sequence). CDR3 size: 15 residues. V was pared by 5 bases and J by 11 bases, with 10 bases of the junction left unmatched.

This clonotype occurred a few times. The chain employs TRBV6-2 or TRBV6-3 and TRBJ2-1; TRBD1 matches at 8 bases. Trimming took 5 bases from V and 9 from J; bases not matched to a gene: 12. Germline loops: CDR1 MNHEY, CDR2 SVGEGT. The CDR3 consists of 15 residues. The CDR3 DNA reads as TGTGCCAGCAGTCCCTCCGGGACAGGTACGGGTGAGCAGTTCTTC. Residues: CASSPSGTGTGEQFF.

This clonotype was picked up a small number of times. The chain combines TRBV27 with TRBJ1-2, with D possibly being TRBD1 (5 bases). The CDR3 is 14 residues long. V lost 4 bases to trimming and J lost 3 bases, with 12 bases between them. Germline lookup yields CDR1 MNHEY and CDR2 SMNVEV (reference sequence). CDR3 protein: CASSSSREHYGYTF. In DNA, the CDR3 is TGTGCCAGCAGTTCGAGCAGGGAGCACTATGGCTACACCTTC.

This clonotype was detected ten times or more. This sequence joins TRBV27 and TRBJ2-1; 10 nucleotides agree with TRBD2. The J segment lost 9 bases and the V segment lost 7 bases, leaving 6 bases of the junction unmatched. The germline V gene encodes CDR1 MNHEY and CDR2 SMNVEV (reference sequence). The CDR3 runs to 13 residues. The CDR3, as DNA: TGTGCCAGCACAATTAGCGGGAGGAGTGAGCAGTTCTTC. As protein: CASTISGRSEQFF.